The sequence of this T cell receptor beta chain was determined in a study of blood T cells in healthy people across ages. Isolation of PBMCs gave at least 6 million cells per sample. Next came a second PCR, run for about 7 to 12 cycles, which used a sample-barcoded 5' primer along with a J-beta primer mix. Each of the cDNA molecules was tagged by a template-switch adaptor with 12 random nucleotides. TCRdb called the 5' RACE reads again in MiXCR, with one record for every CDR3 protein. The data contain over 1,500,000 distinct CDR3 sequences, 30% to 40% of them seen just once; the ten biggest clones take up 23%. The CDR3 is 13 residues long. Germline lookup yields CDR1 SGHNT and CDR2 YENEEA. Trimming took off 5 bases at V and 4 bases at J, with 10 bases between the two ends. The study's findings and limits: Changes seen in expanded clonotypes were possibly confounded by donor CMV status left unknown. With age, beta diversity per million T cells declined roughly linearly, significantly by 30 to 50.

Regarding this clonotype: The antigen is undetermined.

The source material was blood. The clonotype originates from a human donor in good health. The chain recombines TRBV11-3 with TRBJ2-3, with a tentative D call TRBD2 (5 bases). The CDR3: CASSDYRADTQYF. The CDR3 DNA reads as TGTGCCAGCAGCGACTATCGGGCAGATACGCAGTATTTT.